These 27 T cell receptor beta chains were sequenced from one sample in a study of T cells in Graves' hyperthyroidism and ophthalmopathy. Template material for amplifying TCR beta CDR3 regions consisted of RNA transcripts. Carried out on the TCR CDR3, a first-round RT-PCR used the HTBI primer set. TCRdb re-called the multiplex PCR reads through MiXCR, storing one row per CDR3 protein. The profile shows approximately 610,000 distinct CDR3 sequences, roughly 14% of them singletons. The specimen was blood. The receptor source for this set is a woman aged 40 to 49 with Graves' ophthalmopathy.

This clonotype appeared a few times. The chain is built from TRBV29-1 and TRBJ2-7; D perhaps matches TRBD2 (5 bases). V was clipped by 5 bases and J by 4 bases, with 9 bases between them. The length of the CDR3 is 11 residues. Germline V CDR1 and CDR2: SQVTM, ANQGSEA. CDR3 region: CSVRWEYEQYF. The DNA of the CDR3 is TGCAGCGTTCGGTGGGAGTACGAGCAGTACTTC.

This clonotype showed up many times. An end of the junction differs from the germline gene, which may be a read error. The rearrangement uses TRBV11-1 and TRBJ2-7, with 12 bases identical to TRBD2. This CDR3 has 17 amino acids. The V gene's germline CDR1 is SGHAT and CDR2 FQDESV (reference sequence). The CDR3, as DNA: TGTGCCAGCAGTTCTCGGACTAGCGGGATACCCTCCAACGAGCAGTACTTC. Its protein product is CASSSRTSGIPSNEQYF.

This clonotype was detected ten times or more. This sequence joins TRBV28 and TRBJ1-5, with D maybe TRBD1 (6 bases). Per the germline V gene, CDR1 is MDHEN and CDR2 is SYDVKM. V gave up 7 bases and J gave up 1 base, with 14 bases separating them. This CDR3 has 15 residues. The CDR3: CASNHRVGSNQPQHF. The CDR3 DNA is TGTGCCAGCAATCACAGGGTGGGGAGCAATCAGCCCCAGCATTTT.

This clonotype turned up a few times. The gene calls are TRBV24-1 and TRBJ2-7, with 9 nucleotides matching TRBD1. Germline trimming cut 4 bases from V and 5 bases from J; bases unmatched to any gene: 5. The CDR3 is made up of 14 amino acids. CDR1 and CDR2 (germline): KGHDR, SFDVKD. As DNA, the CDR3 is TGTGCCACCAGTGACGGACAGGGGAGGGACGAGCAGTACTTC. Its translation: CATSDGQGRDEQYF.

In this sample, this clonotype turned up many times. This chain connects TRBV10-3 to TRBJ2-2; a possible D gene is TRBD2 (6 bases). The CDR3 is 13 residues long. With 3 bases removed from V and 6 bases from J, the gap between germline ends came to 8 bases. Germline-derived CDR1 and CDR2 are ENHRY and SYGVKD. CDR3 nucleotides: TGTGCCATCAGTGAAGGAGGGGCCGGGGAGCTGTTTTTT. Residues: CAISEGGAGELFF.

This clonotype was seen only a few times. This chain links TRBV29-1 with TRBJ1-1; D gene ambiguous. This CDR3 is 14 amino acids long. Germline CDR1 SQVTM, CDR2 ANQGSEA. V gave up 6 bases and J gave up 3 bases, with 17 bases separating them. The CDR3 loop reads CSVRAQLGYTEAFF. In DNA, the CDR3 is TGCAGCGTCCGAGCACAACTCGGTTACACTGAAGCTTTCTTT.

This clonotype showed up many times. The V call is TRBV20-1, the J call TRBJ2-5, with a weak D call TRBD2 (6 bases). This CDR3 has 14 amino acids. The V gene lost 4 bases and the J gene lost 1 base, with 13 bases spanning the gap. CDR1 and CDR2 (germline): DFQATT, SNEGSKA (reference sequence). CDR3 amino acids: CSANPFSGQETQYF. Here the CDR3 DNA reads TGCAGTGCTAATCCCTTTAGCGGCCAAGAGACCCAGTACTTC.

The DNA of the CDR3 is TGTGCCAGTAGTATGTGGGGGGAGACCCAAGAGACCCAGTACTTC. Encoded protein: CASSMWGETQETQYF. This chain uses TRBV19 with TRBJ2-5, with a weak D call TRBD2 (6 bases). There are 15 residues in the CDR3. Deletions cut 3 bases from V and 1 base from J, with 12 bases between. Germline CDR1 is LNHDA and CDR2 is SQIVND (reference sequence).

This clonotype was observed many times. This rearrangement joins TRBV11-2 to TRBJ1-1; D remains ambiguous. CDR1 SGHAT and CDR2 FQNNGV come from the germline V gene. Deletions cut 3 bases from V and 4 bases from J, with 12 bases between. CDR3 length: 14 residues. CDR3 loop: CASSFSAIGTEAFF. For the CDR3, the DNA is TGTGCCAGCAGCTTTTCGGCGATAGGCACTGAAGCTTTCTTT. Combining the CDR3 with reference TRBV11-2 and TRBJ1-1 gives the whole variable domain EAGVAQSPRYKIIEKRQSVAFWCNPISGHATLYWYQQILGQGPKLLIQFQNNGVVDDSQLPKDRFSAERLKGVDSTLKIQPAKLEDSAVYLCASSFSAIGTEAFFGQGTRLTVV.

The sample holds a few counts of this clonotype. This chain joins TRBV5-1 and TRBJ1-1; D ambiguous. Germline values: CDR1 SGHRS, CDR2 YFSETQ. The CDR3 covers 14 residues. Between the trimmed V and J ends, which lost 0 bases and 3 bases, there was a span of 9 bases. This CDR3 is CASSLEAVDTEAFF. CDR3 nucleotides: TGCGCCAGCAGCTTGGAAGCGGTGGACACTGAAGCTTTCTTT.

In this sample, this clonotype turned up many times. V gene TRBV12-3 or TRBV12-4 combines with J gene TRBJ2-5; TRBD2 matches 11 bases. With 6 bases clipped from V and 4 bases from J, the junction kept 7 bases outside the gene matches. The CDR3 runs to 15 residues. The CDR3 sequence: CASSPTTSGIETQYF. The CDR3 DNA reads as TGTGCCAGCAGCCCCACGACTAGCGGGATAGAGACCCAGTACTTC.

The DNA of the CDR3 is TGTGCCAGCAGCCTCCCAGGGACCGGTCAGCCCCAGCATTTT. It is translated as CASSLPGTGQPQHF. The chain couples TRBV14 to TRBJ1-5; possible D gene TRBD1, 5 bases. The V gene lost 4 bases and the J gene lost 6 bases, with 13 bases spanning the gap. The CDR3 contains 14 residues. The V gene's germline CDR1 is SGHDN and CDR2 FVKESK.

The sample holds many counts of this clonotype. The chain couples TRBV7-9 to TRBJ2-7; TRBD1 aligns across 10 bases. This CDR3 region has 15 residues. Germline V CDR1 and CDR2: SEHNR, FQNEAQ (reference sequence). The J segment lost 5 bases and the V segment lost 4 bases, leaving 8 bases of the junction unmatched. The CDR3 DNA is TGTGCCAGCAGCTCCGAGGACAGGGGGATAAACGAGCAGTACTTC. Protein: CASSSEDRGINEQYF.

This clonotype was recorded many times. This chain connects TRBV2 to TRBJ2-7; 12 bases fit TRBD2. Trimming took 4 bases from V and 3 from J; bases not matched to a gene: 13. Per germline, CDR1 SNHLY and CDR2 FYNNEI. The CDR3 is 18 amino acids. CDR3: CASSVPSGRAYTFYEQYF. The CDR3 DNA is TGTGCCAGCAGTGTTCCTAGCGGGAGGGCCTACACTTTCTACGAGCAGTACTTC.

V gene TRBV7-2 combines with J gene TRBJ2-2; 7 nucleotides agree with TRBD1. Germline loops: CDR1 SGHTA, CDR2 FQGNSA. Germline trimming cut 3 bases from V and 8 bases from J; bases unmatched to any gene: 6. This CDR3 contains 14 residues. CDR3 sequence reads: CASSFVGDSGELFF. The CDR3 region has the DNA TGTGCCAGCAGCTTTGTCGGGGACAGTGGGGAGCTGTTTTTT.

Ten or more counts support this clonotype. The chain carries TRBV5-1 and TRBJ1-5; possibly TRBD1 for D (6 bases). This CDR3 is 15 amino acids long. Trimming pared 4 bases from V and 4 bases from J, leaving 15 bases between. The germline V gene has CDR1 SGHRS and CDR2 YFSETQ. The CDR3 DNA sequence: TGCGCCAGCAGCCCCGTTGGGGGGCTGAATCAGCCCCAGCATTTT. Translation: CASSPVGGLNQPQHF.

This clonotype appeared many times. The J gene is TRBJ2-2, the V gene TRBV28; D call uncertain. CDR1 MDHEN and CDR2 SYDVKM come from the germline V gene. The CDR3 is 13 amino acids. V was shortened by 3 bases and J by 6 bases, with 8 bases between the two germline ends. The CDR3 sequence: CASSFNAAGELFF. CDR3 coding DNA: TGTGCCAGCAGTTTTAACGCGGCCGGGGAGCTGTTTTTT.

This clonotype was found a few times. A read error may explain this, as a much larger clone is one base away. In this CDR3 the conserved last residue, phenylalanine or tryptophan, is missing, so a read error is likely. The genes are TRBV20-1 and TRBJ2-7, with 9 positions matching TRBD2. CDR1 DFQATT and CDR2 SNEGSKA come from the germline V gene (reference sequence). CDR3 length: 16 residues. V shed 3 bases, J shed 1 base, and the junction held 10 bases outside the gene matches. CDR3 DNA sequence: TGCAGTGCTAGGCGGGGGGGCCCCTTGACTTCCTACGAGCAGTACCTC. Translating gives CSARRGGPLTSYEQYL.

J is TRBJ2-7 and V is TRBV10-1; 7 bases agree with TRBD2. Germline V gene data show CDR1 as WNHNN and CDR2 as SYGVQD (reference sequence). J lost 6 bases, V lost 0 bases, and 2 bases had no gene match. The CDR3 covers 13 residues. The CDR3: CASSESRGSEQYF. In nucleotides, the CDR3 is TGCGCCAGCAGTGAGTCGCGCGGGAGCGAGCAGTACTTC.

The table lists this clonotype with many counts. The rearrangement links TRBV25-1 to TRBJ2-2; D tentatively reads TRBD1 or TRBD2 (6 bases each). This CDR3 has 22 amino acids. V was trimmed by 0 bases and J by 2 bases, leaving 28 bases between them. Germline lookup yields CDR1 MGHDK and CDR2 SYGVNS. The CDR3 loop is CASSEYIRMGARVAENTGELFF. For the CDR3, the DNA is TGTGCCAGCAGTGAATATATTCGAATGGGGGCAAGGGTAGCGGAAAACACCGGGGAGCTGTTTTTT. Complete variable domain (other parts from reference TRBV25-1 and TRBJ2-2): EADIYQTPRYLVIGTGKKITLECSQTMGHDKMYWYQQDPGMELHLIHYSYGVNSTEKGDLSSESTVSRIRTEHFPLTLESARPSHTSQYLCASSEYIRMGARVAENTGELFFGEGSRLTVL.

This rearrangement joins TRBV4-1 to TRBJ1-2; D is possibly TRBD1 (6 bases). There are 19 residues in the CDR3. V lost 4 bases, J lost 5 bases, and 29 bases lay in between. From germline, CDR1 is MGHRA and CDR2 YSYEKL. CDR3 residues: CASSPSVGLEALGQYGYTF. The CDR3 DNA is TGCGCCAGCAGCCCGTCGGTGGGACTTGAAGCCCTGGGACAATATGGCTACACCTTC.

This clonotype came up once. V and J are TRBV6-1 and TRBJ1-1, with D possibly TRBD1 on 5 matching bases. Germline lookup yields CDR1 MNHNS and CDR2 SASEGT. CDR3 length: 15 residues. V lost 1 base to trimming and J lost 7 bases, with 16 bases between them. CDR3 DNA: TGTGCCAGCAGTGAAGAAGGCAGGGTTGTGGATGAAGCTTTCTTT. Amino acid sequence: CASSEEGRVVDEAFF.

This clonotype occurred a few times. CDR3 sequence (DNA): TGTGCCAGCAGTAAAGGGGGGACAGGGAACTACGAGCAGTACTTC. Amino acids: CASSKGGTGNYEQYF. The chain uses TRBV28 and TRBJ2-7, with 9 bases lining up with TRBD1. Germline loops: CDR1 MDHEN, CDR2 SYDVKM. Trimming took 5 bases from V and 3 from J; bases not matched to a gene: 8. The CDR3 length is 15 residues.

This clonotype was counted at least ten times. The chain is built from TRBV6-1 and TRBJ2-7; D unresolved. Germline V gene data show CDR1 as MNHNS and CDR2 as SASEGT. Trimming removed 8 bases at V and 0 bases at J, with 11 bases between. The CDR3 runs to 13 residues. CDR3 sequence (DNA): TGTGCCAGCCGAGACTCCGACTCCTACGAGCAGTACTTC. Its protein product is CASRDSDSYEQYF.

The chain's CDR3 is CASSVGGAADTQYF. CDR3 nucleotides: TGTGCCAGCAGCGTAGGCGGGGCTGCAGATACGCAGTATTTT. The chain links TRBV9 to TRBJ2-3; tentatively, D is TRBD2 (6 bases). There are 14 residues in the CDR3. The V gene lost 0 bases and the J gene lost 4 bases, with 9 bases spanning the gap. The germline CDR1 and CDR2 sequences are SGDLS and YYNGEE.

This clonotype occurred many times. The rearrangement links TRBV11-2 to TRBJ2-7; 7 bases agree with TRBD1. V lost 5 bases to trimming and J lost 6 bases; unmatched junction nucleotides: 10. The V gene's germline CDR1 is SGHAT and CDR2 FQNNGV. This CDR3 region has 14 residues. The DNA for the CDR3 is TGTGCCAGCAGCCCTCGACAGGGTTCGAGCGAGCAGTACTTC. Amino acid sequence: CASSPRQGSSEQYF.

This clonotype was detected many times. The chain links TRBV7-2 to TRBJ2-5, with 10 nucleotides matching TRBD2. The ends lost 0 bases at V and 1 base at J; junction bases unmatched: 5. Germline V CDR1 and CDR2: SGHTA, FQGNSA. This CDR3 is built from 17 residues. Written as DNA, the CDR3 is TGTGCCAGCAGCTTAGCCCCCTGGACTAGCGGCCAAGAGACCCAGTACTTC. This gives the protein CASSLAPWTSGQETQYF.